This T cell receptor beta chain came from a study of technical replicates of blood from a few donors. This clone is classed as medium-sized. Different DNA sequences within this sample yield the same CDR3. Repertoires were generated with immunoSEQ multiplex PCR, while TCRdb's copy carries only in-frame clones and drops some. The sample consists of roughly 6,900 clones, about 96% of them appearing once. The TCR originated in a human donor in good health. Sequenced: PBMCs.

The DNA for the CDR3 is TGTGCCAGCAGTGATTCAACTAGCGGGAGTAATGAGCAGTTCTTC. It translates to CASSDSTSGSNEQFF. The V call is TRBV6-4, the J call TRBJ2-1, with 11 bases aligning to TRBD2. The germline V gene has CDR1 MRHNA and CDR2 SNTAGT. J gave up 7 bases and V 3 bases, and 5 bases lay outside the gene matches. The CDR3 totals 15 residues.